A selection of T cell receptor beta chains follows, all from one sample in a study of Ad26.COV2.S vaccination and SARS-CoV-2 variants. Clones were read by immunoSEQ multiplex PCR, and TCRdb kept only the in-frame ones, dropping some. Found here are about 350,000 clones, roughly 94% of them singletons; the top ten hold 3.9%. The input for sequencing was peripheral blood, taken after recovery from COVID-19. All receptors come from a human donor who had recovered from COVID-19. Each CDR3 is given with its conserved first and last residue. D genes are given only for firm matches. Clone size is stated in some rows and not others, as once, few, many or a class when expanded.

TRBV30	TRBJ1-6	TRBD1	-	TGTGCCTGGAGAAGGACAGGGGTCCTCTCCTATAATTCACCCCTCCACTTT	CAWRRTGVLSYNSPLHF
TRBV2	TRBJ2-7	TRBD2	few	TGTGCCAGCAGTGAATGGTCTAGCGGGCCCTACGAGCAGTACTTC	CASSEWSSGPYEQYF
TRBV29-1	TRBJ1-1	TRBD1	-	TGCAGCGTGCAAAACAGGGGGCGGTACACTGAAGCTTTCTTT	CSVQNRGRYTEAFF
TRBV9	TRBJ1-2	-	-	TGTGCCAGCAGCGTAGACCTCTATGGCTACACCTTC	CASSVDLYGYTF
TRBV7-6	TRBJ2-3	-	-	TGTGCCAGCAGCCAACTCCGGGACAATAGAAGGGATACGCAGTATTTT	CASSQLRDNRRDTQYF
TRBV6-5	TRBJ1-1	TRBD1	-	TGTGCCAGCATTCCGGGACAGGGAGGGATTACTGAAGCTTTCTTT	CASIPGQGGITEAFF
TRBV4-3	TRBJ1-1	-	-	TGCGCCAGCAGCCGGGGTTCACAAGTGAACACTGAAGCTTTCTTT	CASSRGSQVNTEAFF
TRBV3-1/TRBV3-2	TRBJ1-2	TRBD1	-	TGTGCCAGCAGCCAGGACCAAGGACAGGACTTCTATGGCTACACCTTC	CASSQDQGQDFYGYTF
TRBV5-8	TRBJ2-5	TRBD2	-	TGTGCCAGCAGCTCGGGGCAGCGGGGGGGCTACGAGACCCAGTACTTC	CASSSGQRGGYETQYF
TRBV7-8	TRBJ1-2	-	-	TGTGCCAGCAGCTTAGGGGGAACCTACGGCTACACCTTC	CASSLGGTYGYTF
TRBV5-1	TRBJ1-3	-	once	TGCGCCAGCAGCCCTGGAACCCCTGGAAACACCATATATTTT	CASSPGTPGNTIYF
TRBV3-1/TRBV3-2	TRBJ2-2	TRBD1	-	TGTGCCAGCAGCCGCCGCGCGACCGGGACAGGGACCGGGGAGCTGTTTTTT	CASSRRATGTGTGELFF
TRBV28	TRBJ1-5	-	-	TGTGCCAGCAGTTTATGGAATCAGCCCCAGCATTTT	CASSLWNQPQHF